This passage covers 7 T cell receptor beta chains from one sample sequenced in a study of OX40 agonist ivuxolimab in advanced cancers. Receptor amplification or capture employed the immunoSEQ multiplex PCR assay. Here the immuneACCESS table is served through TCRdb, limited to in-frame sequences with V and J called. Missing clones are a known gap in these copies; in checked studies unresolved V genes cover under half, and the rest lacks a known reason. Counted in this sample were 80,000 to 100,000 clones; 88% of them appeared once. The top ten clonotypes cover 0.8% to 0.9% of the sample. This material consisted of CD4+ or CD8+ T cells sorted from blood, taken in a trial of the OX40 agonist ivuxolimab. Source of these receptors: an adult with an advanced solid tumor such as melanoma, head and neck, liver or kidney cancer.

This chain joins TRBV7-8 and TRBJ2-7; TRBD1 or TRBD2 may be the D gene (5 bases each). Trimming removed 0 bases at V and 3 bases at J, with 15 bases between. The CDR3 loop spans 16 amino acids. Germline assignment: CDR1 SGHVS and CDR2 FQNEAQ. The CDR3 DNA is TGTGCCAGCAGCTTAGCTGGGGGAATGGGTGGCTACGAGCAGTACTTC. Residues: CASSLAGGMGGYEQYF.

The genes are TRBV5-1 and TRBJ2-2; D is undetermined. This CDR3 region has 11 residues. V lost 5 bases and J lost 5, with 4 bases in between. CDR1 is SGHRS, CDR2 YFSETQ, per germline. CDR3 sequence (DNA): TGCGCCAGCAGTAGGACCGGGGAGCTGTTTTTT. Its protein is CASSRTGELFF.

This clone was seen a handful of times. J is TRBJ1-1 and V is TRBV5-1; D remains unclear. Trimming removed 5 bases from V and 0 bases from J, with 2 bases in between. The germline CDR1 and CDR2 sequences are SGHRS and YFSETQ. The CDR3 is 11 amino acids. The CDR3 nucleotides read TGCGCCAGCAGATTGAACACTGAAGCTTTCTTT. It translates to CASRLNTEAFF.

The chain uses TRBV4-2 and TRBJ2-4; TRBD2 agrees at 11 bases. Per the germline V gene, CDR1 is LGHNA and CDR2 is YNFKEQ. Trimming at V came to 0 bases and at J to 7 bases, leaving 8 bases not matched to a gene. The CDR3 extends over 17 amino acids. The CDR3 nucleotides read TGTGCCAGCAGCCAAGATTGGCTAGCGGGAGGTCGGAACATTCAGTACTTC. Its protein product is CASSQDWLAGGRNIQYF.

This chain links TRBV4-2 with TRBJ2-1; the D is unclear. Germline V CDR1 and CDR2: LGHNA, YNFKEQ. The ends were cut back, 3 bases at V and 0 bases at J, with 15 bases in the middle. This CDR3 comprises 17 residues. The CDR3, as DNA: TGTGCCAGCAGCCACCCCGGCGCGCGGAGCTCCTACAATGAGCAGTTCTTC. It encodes CASSHPGARSSYNEQFF.

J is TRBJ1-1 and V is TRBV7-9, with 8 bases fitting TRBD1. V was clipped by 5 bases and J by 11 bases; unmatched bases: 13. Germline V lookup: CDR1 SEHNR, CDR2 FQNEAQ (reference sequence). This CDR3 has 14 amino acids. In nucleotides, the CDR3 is TGTGCCAGCAGCCCCCAGGGGGCGATGATGAATGCTTTCTTT. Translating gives CASSPQGAMMNAFF.

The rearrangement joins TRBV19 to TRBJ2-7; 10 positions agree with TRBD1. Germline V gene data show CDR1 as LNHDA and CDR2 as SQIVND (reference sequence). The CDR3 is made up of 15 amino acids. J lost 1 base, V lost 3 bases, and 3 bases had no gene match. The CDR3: CASSIVGQGSYEQYF. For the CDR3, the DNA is TGTGCCAGTAGTATTGTGGGACAGGGGTCCTACGAGCAGTACTTC.